These 21 T cell receptor beta chains were sequenced from one sample in a study of identical twins. TCRdb recomputed calls from the 5' RACE reads with MiXCR, one row per CDR3 protein. The table has about 240,000 distinct CDR3 sequences, about 11% seen once. Source material: memory T cells sorted from blood. All receptors come from a man between 50 and 59 years old in good health.

The chain links TRBV7-2 to TRBJ2-7; maybe TRBD2 (5 bases). CDR1 is SGHTA and CDR2 is FQGNSA in the germline V gene. Trimming took off 3 bases at V and 1 base at J, with 16 bases between the two ends. The CDR3 loop spans 16 amino acids. The CDR3 sequence: CASSLGVWESSYEQYF. The CDR3 DNA sequence: TGTGCCAGCAGCTTGGGAGTTTGGGAGAGTTCCTACGAGCAGTACTTC.

This clonotype occurred many times. The junction and the germline gene differ at one end; a read error may be behind it. The rearrangement links TRBV20-1 to TRBJ1-2; D possibly corresponds to TRBD1 (5 bases). In germline, CDR1 is DFQATT, CDR2 SNEGSKA (reference sequence). The CDR3 is 12 amino acids. CDR3 amino acids: CSAGLGAARVYF. CDR3 coding DNA: TGCAGTGCTGGACTCGGGGCCGCCAGGGTTTACTTC.

This clonotype has at least ten counts. This rearrangement joins TRBV20-1 to TRBJ1-2; D is perhaps TRBD1 (5 bases). Per the germline V gene, CDR1 is DFQATT and CDR2 is SNEGSKA (reference sequence). The CDR3 length is 14 residues. V was pared by 3 bases and J by 4 bases, with 15 bases between. CDR3 sequence (DNA): TGCAGTGCTAGGGGGCCGTCGGGTTCCTATGGCTACACCTTC. It is translated as CSARGPSGSYGYTF.

CDR3 protein: CASSYESSSYNEQFF. The CDR3, as DNA: TGTGCCAGCAGTTACGAATCGAGCTCCTACAATGAGCAGTTCTTC. This rearrangement joins TRBV6-2 or TRBV6-3 to TRBJ2-1; D not resolved. This CDR3 is built from 15 residues. Germline V gene data show CDR1 as MNHEY and CDR2 as SVGEGT. The V end lost 2 bases, the J end lost 0 bases, and 8 bases lay between the germline ends.

This clonotype turned up a few times. The chain carries TRBV14 and TRBJ2-3, with D possibly TRBD1 on 6 matching bases. Germline-derived CDR1 and CDR2 are SGHDN and FVKESK. CDR3 length equals 17 residues. V lost 4 bases and J lost 4, with 21 bases in between. Here the CDR3 reads CASSRRIGGFGSDTQYF. CDR3 nucleotide sequence: TGTGCCAGCAGCCGTAGGATTGGGGGCTTTGGGTCAGATACGCAGTATTTT.

This clonotype appeared many times. The chain combines TRBV12-3 or TRBV12-4 with TRBJ1-4; perhaps TRBD1 as D (5 bases). CDR3 length: 13 residues. V gave up 5 bases and J gave up 10 bases, with 14 bases separating them. For the CDR3, the DNA is TGTGCCAGCAGTCACGGGACTGTGTCAAAACTGTTTTTT. Its protein is CASSHGTVSKLFF.

This clonotype has a handful of counts. CDR3: CASSPEGPGADTQYF. CDR3 sequence (DNA): TGTGCCAGCAGCCCTGAGGGGCCTGGGGCAGATACGCAGTATTTT. The chain combines TRBV5-4 with TRBJ2-3, with D perhaps assigned TRBD1 or TRBD2 (5 bases each). V was clipped by 4 bases and J by 4 bases, with 16 bases between them. This CDR3 comprises 15 residues. The V gene's germline CDR1 is SGHNT and CDR2 YYREEE (reference sequence). Supplemented by reference TRBV5-4 and TRBJ2-3, the full variable domain reads ETGVTQSPTHLIKTRGQQVTLRCSSQSGHNTVSWYQQALGQGPQFIFQYYREEENGRGNFPPRFSGLQFPNYSSELNVNALELDDSALYLCASSPEGPGADTQYFGPGTRLTVL.

This clonotype was detected only a few times. The CDR3 sequence: CSVESSLGTDTQYF. The CDR3 nucleotides are TGCAGCGTTGAGTCTAGTCTGGGCACAGATACGCAGTATTTT. This chain joins TRBV29-1 and TRBJ2-3; D uncertain. Germline CDR1 SQVTM, CDR2 ANQGSEA. This CDR3 is 14 amino acids long. Trimming removed 3 bases at V and 1 base at J, with 11 bases between.

V gene TRBV20-1 combines with J gene TRBJ2-7; TRBD1 aligns across 11 bases. Germline lookup yields CDR1 DFQATT and CDR2 SNEGSKA (reference sequence). CDR3 length: 15 residues. V was pared by 6 bases and J by 6 bases, with 13 bases of the junction left unmatched. The CDR3 region is CSAIYRDRGTIEQYF. The CDR3 nucleotides are TGCAGTGCCATCTACCGGGACAGGGGGACTATCGAGCAGTACTTC.

This clonotype was detected a few times. The CDR3 DNA sequence: TGTGCCAGCTCATTCGACAGGGGAGGTGAAAAACTGTTTTTT. Encoded protein: CASSFDRGGEKLFF. The chain recombines TRBV18 with TRBJ1-4, with 8 bases aligning to TRBD1. J was trimmed by 7 bases and V by 5 bases; bases with no gene match: 6. CDR3 length equals 14 residues. Per germline, CDR1 KGHSH and CDR2 LQKENI.

This clonotype was observed many times. V gene TRBV7-8 combines with J gene TRBJ2-7; TRBD1 might be the D (6 bases). Germline CDR1 and CDR2: SGHVS and FQNEAQ. There are 12 residues in the CDR3. Trimming cost V 1 base and J 7 bases, with 8 bases left between them. For the CDR3, the DNA is TGTGCCAGCAGCTTAGGAGGGGGTGAGCAGTACTTC. It is translated as CASSLGGGEQYF.

This clonotype came up a few times. The V call is TRBV2, the J call TRBJ2-7; no firm D call. V shed 7 bases and J shed 3 bases, with 7 bases lying between them. The CDR3 runs 11 residues. Germline V gene data show CDR1 as SNHLY and CDR2 as FYNNEI. This CDR3 reads CASKAVYEQYF. CDR3 bases: TGTGCCAGCAAGGCAGTCTACGAGCAGTACTTC.

Concerning this clonotype itself: This may stem from a read error, because a much larger clone lies one nucleotide away. The chain combines TRBV6-2 or TRBV6-3 with TRBJ1-4; tentatively, D is TRBD1 (6 bases). This CDR3 region has 10 residues. Germline lookup yields CDR1 MNHEY and CDR2 SVGEGT. In nucleotides, the CDR3 is TGTGCACCCGGCAGGGGAAAACTGTTTTTT. This encodes CAPGRGKLFF.

This clonotype was recorded a few times. The chain carries TRBV29-1 and TRBJ2-1, with 11 bases fitting TRBD2. Germline V CDR1 and CDR2: SQVTM, ANQGSEA. Trimming took 7 bases from V and 0 from J; bases not matched to a gene: 5. The CDR3 consists of 15 residues. The CDR3 protein is CSATSGTSSYNEQFF. The CDR3 coding sequence is TGCAGCGCGACTAGCGGGACTAGCTCCTACAATGAGCAGTTCTTC.

This clonotype was found many times. The genes are TRBV29-1 and TRBJ2-7; 8 bases line up with TRBD1. The germline gives CDR1 SQVTM, CDR2 ANQGSEA. The length of the CDR3 is 12 residues. With 7 bases clipped from V and 7 bases from J, the junction kept 9 bases outside the gene matches. DNA for the CDR3: TGCAGCGCCCGGACAGGGTTGAGAGAGCAGTACTTC. This codes for CSARTGLREQYF.

This clonotype showed up just a few times. This chain joins TRBV18 and TRBJ1-3; 8 bases are a match to TRBD1. Per the germline V gene, CDR1 is KGHSH and CDR2 is LQKENI. This CDR3 has 16 amino acids. V trimming: 3 bases; J trimming: 4 bases; junction bases outside the gene matches: 8. In nucleotides, the CDR3 is TGTGCCAGCTCACCGAGGGGACAGGCCTCCGGAAACACCATATATTTT. Translating gives CASSPRGQASGNTIYF. Looking up the rest from reference TRBV18 and TRBJ1-3 gives the full variable domain: NAGVMQNPRHLVRRRGQEARLRCSPMKGHSHVYWYRQLPEEGLKFMVYLQKENIIDESGMPKERFSAEFPKEGPSILRIQQVVRGDSAAYFCASSPRGQASGNTIYFGEGSWLTVV.

This clonotype appeared many times. The V call is TRBV12-3 or TRBV12-4, the J call TRBJ2-7; D gene uncertain. V was pared by 6 bases and J by 3 bases, with 6 bases between. The CDR3 covers 11 residues. The CDR3 nucleotides read TGTGCCAGCAGCGCTTACTACGAGCAGTACTTC. Residues: CASSAYYEQYF.

This clonotype was observed many times. This chain joins TRBV2 and TRBJ1-2, with D unresolved. The V gene's germline CDR1 is SNHLY and CDR2 FYNNEI. V was cut by 1 base and J by 8 bases, with 8 bases left in between. The CDR3 is 12 amino acids. The CDR3 sequence is CASSEGGFGYTF. CDR3 DNA: TGTGCCAGCAGTGAAGGAGGGTTCGGCTACACCTTC. The full variable domain, in which reference TRBV2 and TRBJ1-2 provide the parts outside the CDR3, is EPEVTQTPSHQVTQMGQEVILRCVPISNHLYFYWYRQILGQKVEFLVSFYNNEISEKSEIFDDQFSVERPDGSNFTLKIRSTKLEDSAMYFCASSEGGFGYTFGSGTRLTVV.

This clonotype was detected many times. The chain couples TRBV4-3 to TRBJ1-6; D may be TRBD1 (5 bases). Germline V CDR1 and CDR2: LGHNA, YSLEER. The V end lost 0 bases, the J end lost 7 bases, and 22 bases lay between the germline ends. The CDR3 is 19 amino acids. The CDR3 spells CASSQDRPGFQGLNSPLHF. The CDR3 DNA reads TGCGCCAGCAGCCAAGACCGTCCAGGGTTTCAGGGCCTCAATTCACCCCTCCACTTT.

This chain joins TRBV6-1 and TRBJ2-5; possibly TRBD1 for D (5 bases). CDR1 and CDR2 from the germline V gene are MNHNS and SASEGT. The germline V and J ends were trimmed by 4 bases and 0 bases, with 9 bases remaining between them. The CDR3 consists of 14 residues. The CDR3 region has the DNA TGTGCCAGCAGTGGGTCACAGGACCAAGAGACCCAGTACTTC. It specifies CASSGSQDQETQYF.

This clonotype was recorded at least ten times. The chain is built from TRBV20-1 and TRBJ1-4; D is possibly TRBD1 (5 bases). The CDR3 spans 13 residues. The V gene lost 1 base and the J gene lost 7 bases, with 10 bases spanning the gap. CDR1 is DFQATT and CDR2 is SNEGSKA in the germline V gene (reference sequence). CDR3 coding DNA: TGCAGTGCTAGAGGGGACTTGGGTGAAAAACTGTTTTTT. Amino acid sequence: CSARGDLGEKLFF.